Sequencing of this T cell receptor (beta chain) was carried out in a study of CDR3 diversity in severe acne. The sample holds a few counts of this clonotype. In TCRdb, the PCR reads were re-called with MiXCR into one record per CDR3 protein. The sample has more than 70,000 distinct CDR3 sequences; roughly 49% are singletons. The clonotype was recovered from a male donor with severe acne vulgaris. What was sequenced was blood.

CDR3 nucleotides: TGTGCCAGCAGTTTCGACAGGGGGAGCAATCAGCCCCAGCATTTT. Encoded protein: CASSFDRGSNQPQHF. The chain recombines TRBV25-1 with TRBJ1-5; 9 bases agree with TRBD1. From germline, CDR1 is MGHDK and CDR2 SYGVNS. After removal of 5 bases from V and 1 base from J, the junction contained 3 bases not matched to a gene. The CDR3 has 15 amino acids.